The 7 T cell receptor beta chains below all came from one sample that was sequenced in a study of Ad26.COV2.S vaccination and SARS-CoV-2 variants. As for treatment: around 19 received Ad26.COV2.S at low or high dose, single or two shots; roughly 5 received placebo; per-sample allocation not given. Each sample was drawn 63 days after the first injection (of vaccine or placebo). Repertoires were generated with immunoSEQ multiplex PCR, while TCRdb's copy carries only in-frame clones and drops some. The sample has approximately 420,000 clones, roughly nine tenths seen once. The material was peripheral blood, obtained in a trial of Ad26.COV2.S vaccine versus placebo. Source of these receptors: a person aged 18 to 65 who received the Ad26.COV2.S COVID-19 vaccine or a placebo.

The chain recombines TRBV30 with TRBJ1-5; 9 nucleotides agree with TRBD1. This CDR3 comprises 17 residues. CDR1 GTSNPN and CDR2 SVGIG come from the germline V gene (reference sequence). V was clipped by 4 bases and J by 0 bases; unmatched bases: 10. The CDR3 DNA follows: TGTGCCTGGAAATTGGGACAGGGATCATATAGCAATCAGCCCCAGCATTTT. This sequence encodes CAWKLGQGSYSNQPQHF.

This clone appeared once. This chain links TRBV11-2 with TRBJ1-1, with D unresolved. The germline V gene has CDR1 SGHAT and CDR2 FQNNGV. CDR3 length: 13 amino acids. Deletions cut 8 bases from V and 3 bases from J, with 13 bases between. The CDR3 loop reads CASRLAGDTEAFF. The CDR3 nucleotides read TGTGCCAGCCGACTGGCCGGGGACACTGAAGCTTTCTTT.

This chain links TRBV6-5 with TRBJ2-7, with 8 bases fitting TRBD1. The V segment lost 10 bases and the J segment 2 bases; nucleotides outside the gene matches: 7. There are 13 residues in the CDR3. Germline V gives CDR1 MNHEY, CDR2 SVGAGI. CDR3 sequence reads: CATEGQGTYEQYF. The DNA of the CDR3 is TGTGCCACAGAAGGACAGGGTACCTACGAGCAGTACTTC.

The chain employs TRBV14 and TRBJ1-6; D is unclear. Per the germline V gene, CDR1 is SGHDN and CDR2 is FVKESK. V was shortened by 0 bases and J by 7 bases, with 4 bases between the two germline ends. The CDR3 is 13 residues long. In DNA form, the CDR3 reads TGTGCCAGCAGCCAAGATCTGAATTCACCCCTCCACTTT. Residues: CASSQDLNSPLHF. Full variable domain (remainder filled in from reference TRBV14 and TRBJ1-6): EAGVTQFPSHSVIEKGQTVTLRCDPISGHDNLYWYRRVMGKEIKFLLHFVKESKQDESGMPNNRFLAERTGGTYSTLKVQPAELEDSGVYFCASSQDLNSPLHFGNGTRLTVT.

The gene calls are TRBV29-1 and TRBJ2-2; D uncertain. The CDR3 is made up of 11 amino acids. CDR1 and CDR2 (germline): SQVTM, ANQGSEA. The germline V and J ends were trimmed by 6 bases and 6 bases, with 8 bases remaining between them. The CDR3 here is CSVHYSGELFF. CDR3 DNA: TGCAGCGTCCATTACTCCGGGGAGCTGTTTTTT.

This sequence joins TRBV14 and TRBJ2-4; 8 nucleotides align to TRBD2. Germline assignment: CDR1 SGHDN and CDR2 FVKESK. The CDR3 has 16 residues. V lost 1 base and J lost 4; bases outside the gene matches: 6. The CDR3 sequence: CASSQAGGPLKNIQYF. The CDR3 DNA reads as TGTGCCAGCAGCCAAGCGGGGGGGCCCCTTAAAAACATTCAGTACTTC.

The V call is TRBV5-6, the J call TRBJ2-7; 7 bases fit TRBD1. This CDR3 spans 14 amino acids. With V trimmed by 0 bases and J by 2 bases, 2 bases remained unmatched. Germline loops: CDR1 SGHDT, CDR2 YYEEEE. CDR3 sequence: CASSLGQGAYEQYF. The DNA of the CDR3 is TGTGCCAGCAGCTTGGGGCAGGGGGCCTACGAGCAGTACTTC. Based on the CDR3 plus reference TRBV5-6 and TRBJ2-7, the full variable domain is DAGVTQSPTHLIKTRGQQVTLRCSPKSGHDTVSWYQQALGQGPQFIFQYYEEEERQRGNFPDRFSGHQFPNYSSELNVNALLLGDSALYLCASSLGQGAYEQYFGPGTRLTVT.